This T cell receptor beta chain was sequenced for a study of shared clonotypes between healthy human individuals. Study results and limitations: Clonotype sharing among donors was expected to depend on sequencing depth.

The method was immunoSEQ multiplex PCR; TCRdb's version includes in-frame clones alone and lacks a portion of them. Of 950,000 to 1,200,000 clones in the sample, 60% to 85% are singletons; the top ten hold about 0.89%. Worth noting for this clone: Antigen: not known. Given a far larger clone just one base away, this is likely a sequencing read error.

The CDR3 extends over 17 amino acids. Germline CDR1 is SGHDT and CDR2 is YYEEEE. The ends lost 5 bases at V and 4 bases at J; junction bases unmatched: 17. The sample was memory CD4+ T cells from PBMCs. Subset: CD45RA-negative fraction. This rearrangement joins TRBV5-6 to TRBJ1-2; 7 bases align to TRBD1. The TCR comes from a man aged 18-30 years in good health. Some clones in this sample may be carry-over from other donors' samples. The CDR3 DNA reads as TGTGCCAGCAGTTTCGGGACAGTGGATATCAAGGGCTATGGCTACACCTTC. It encodes CASSFGTVDIKGYGYTF.